This TCR beta chain is from a study of T cells in Graves' hyperthyroidism and ophthalmopathy. V lost 5 bases, J lost 4 bases, and 13 bases stayed unmatched. CDR1 SGHTA and CDR2 FQGNSA come from the germline V gene. The CDR3 loop spans 17 amino acids. The TCR beta CDR3 regions underwent amplification using RNA transcripts as the source. First-round RT-PCR targeting the TCR CDR3 was performed with the HTBI primer set. TCRdb reprocessed the multiplex PCR reads with MiXCR, giving one entry per CDR3 protein. Of about 250,000 distinct CDR3 sequences listed, about 16% were seen once; the top ten hold over 25%. The study, taken as a whole, reports: Researchers report that a 13 V-J model separated ophthalmopathy from stable hyperthyroidism. Peripheral blood also featured most of the thyroid clonotypes expanded above 0.001.

This clonotype was seen at least ten times. What it binds is unknown. The chain combines TRBV7-2 with TRBJ1-3; the match to TRBD1 covers 8 bases. The TCR originated in a woman in her forties or fifties with Graves' hyperthyroidism that later progressed to Graves' ophthalmopathy. Source material: blood. The DNA of the CDR3 is TGTGCCAGCAGCCTCAAGACAGGGGCGGCGGGGGGAAACACCATATATTTT. Its protein product is CASSLKTGAAGGNTIYF. The full variable domain, in which reference TRBV7-2 and TRBJ1-3 provide the parts outside the CDR3, is GAGVSQSPSNKVTEKGKDVELRCDPISGHTALYWYRQSLGQGLEFLIYFQGNSAPDKSGLPSDRFSAERTGGSVSTLTIQRTQQEDSAVYLCASSLKTGAAGGNTIYFGEGSWLTVV.